Each of the 4 T cell receptor beta chains below was sequenced from the same sample in a study of shared clonotypes between healthy human individuals. Sequenced by immunoSEQ multiplex PCR; TCRdb stores in-frame clones only, minus some. The repertoire has over 850,000 clones, about 84% of them found once; the top ten carry 0.6% to 0.7%. The material sequenced was memory CD4+ T cells from PBMCs. Subset specified: CD45RA-negative fraction. These receptors all stem from a young man in good health. Some clones in this sample may be carry-over from other donors' samples.

The rearrangement uses TRBV2 and TRBJ2-5, with 7 bases identical to TRBD2. After removal of 2 bases from V and 4 bases from J, the junction contained 7 bases not matched to a gene. Germline CDR1 SNHLY, CDR2 FYNNEI. The CDR3 is made up of 15 amino acids. DNA of the CDR3: TGTGCCAGCAGTGAATCGTGGGAGGGGAGAGAGACCCAGTACTTC. This encodes CASSESWEGRETQYF.

This chain links TRBV19 with TRBJ2-2; the D is unclear. The germline V gene encodes CDR1 LNHDA and CDR2 SQIVND (reference sequence). This CDR3 is 15 amino acids long. Trimming took 0 bases from V and 5 from J, leaving 10 bases between them. CDR3 residues: CASSIELQKTGELFF. CDR3 bases: TGTGCCAGTAGTATAGAGCTACAGAAAACCGGGGAGCTGTTTTTT.

As regards this clone: This likely came from a read error, as a far larger clone is one base away. This chain joins TRBV6-1 and TRBJ1-1; 8 bases agree with TRBD1. CDR3 size: 16 residues. With 4 bases clipped from V and 4 bases from J, the junction kept 11 bases outside the gene matches. CDR1 is MNHNS, CDR2 SASEGT, per germline. The CDR3 is CASSAYATGGGTEAFF. Here the CDR3 DNA reads TGTGCCAGCAGTGCCTATGCCACAGGGGGTGGCACTGAAGCTTTCTTT.

The table lists this clone with many counts. The genes are TRBV27 and TRBJ2-7; 12 nucleotides match TRBD2. This CDR3 contains 18 residues. Germline CDR1 MNHEY, CDR2 SMNVEV (reference sequence). V was clipped by 2 bases and J by 3 bases; unmatched bases: 11. The DNA for the CDR3 is TGTGCCAGCAGTTTACGGGGGGCTAGCGGGAGGGTGCACTACGAGCAGTACTTC. This codes for CASSLRGASGRVHYEQYF.